This T cell receptor beta chain was recorded in a study of shared clonotypes between healthy human individuals. Study findings and constraints: Naive CD4 clonotypes were shared across a handful of donors at roughly 5.3%. The study generally estimated greater richness for naive than memory subsets.

Partitioning of CD4+ cells yielded a CD45RA+ naive subset and a CD45RA-negative memory subset. Under the authors' procedure: Filtering differed for immunoSEQ, which gave only junction sequences without quality scores. Produced via immunoSEQ multiplex PCR; TCRdb's table is partial and in-frame only. The V and J calls and the clone size are those of that table, but D and trimming were determined from the DNA. The sample contains approximately 2,300,000 clones, about nine tenths of which appear only once. The trim removed 4 bases at V and 2 bases at J, leaving 7 bases unmatched. The CDR3 covers 15 residues. The germline V gene encodes CDR1 SGHKS and CDR2 YYEKEE (reference sequence). Points on this clone: Its antigen is currently unknown. Other nucleotide sequences in the sample specify the same CDR3.

The chain joins TRBV5-5 to TRBJ2-7, with 9 bases aligning to TRBD1. The clonotype comes from a man aged 18 to 29 in good health. Some clones in this sample may be carry-over from other donors' samples. Sequencing input: naive CD4+ T cells from PBMCs. Sample subset: CD45RA+ positively selected. CDR3 in amino acids: CASSLTGTGTYEQYF. The CDR3 DNA follows: TGTGCCAGCAGCCTGACCGGGACAGGGACCTACGAGCAGTACTTC.